These 21 T cell receptor beta chains were sequenced from one sample in a study of cytomegalovirus exposure and HLA in healthy donors. Vbeta (60) and Jbeta (13) primers were used in the PCR. Data came from immunoSEQ multiplex PCR; TCRdb stores just in-frame clones and leaves some out. The profile covers approximately 140,000 clones, with 78% appearing a single time and roughly 3% taken by the ten largest. The sample taken for sequencing was PBMCs. These receptors originate from a male donor in good health and CMV-seronegative.

The rearrangement joins TRBV5-4 to TRBJ2-1; TRBD2 agrees at 9 bases. V lost 3 bases and J lost 0; bases outside the gene matches: 4. Germline V gene data show CDR1 as SGHNT and CDR2 as YYREEE (reference sequence). This CDR3 region has 16 residues. In DNA form, the CDR3 reads TGTGCCAGCAGCTCAGGACTAGCGCGCTCCTACAATGAGCAGTTCTTC. It is translated as CASSSGLARSYNEQFF.

This chain connects TRBV5-1 to TRBJ2-1, with 13 bases identical to TRBD2. Looked up from germline, CDR1 is SGHRS and CDR2 is YFSETQ. The CDR3 has 22 residues. V lost 0 bases to trimming and J lost 0 bases; unmatched junction nucleotides: 15. CDR3 region: CASSLDSPGTSGEQYSYNEQFF. As DNA, the CDR3 is TGCGCCAGCAGCTTGGACAGCCCAGGGACTAGCGGGGAACAATACTCCTACAATGAGCAGTTCTTC. Full variable domain (rest looked up from reference TRBV5-1 and TRBJ2-1): KAGVTQTPRYLIKTRGQQVTLSCSPISGHRSVSWYQQTPGQGLQFLFEYFSETQRNKGNFPGRFSGRQFSNSRSEMNVSTLELGDSALYLCASSLDSPGTSGEQYSYNEQFFGPGTRLTVL.

V gene TRBV10-3 combines with J gene TRBJ1-1; D remains unclear. V lost 7 bases and J lost 1, with 10 bases in between. CDR3 length: 13 amino acids. The V gene's germline CDR1 is ENHRY and CDR2 SYGVKD. The CDR3 DNA reads TGTGCCATCAAGACACAGCCGAACACTGAAGCTTTCTTT. Translated, it gives CAIKTQPNTEAFF.

The rearrangement joins TRBV9 to TRBJ2-5, with TRBD2 matching over 8 bases. Germline-derived CDR1 and CDR2 are SGDLS and YYNGEE. V trimming: 0 bases; J trimming: 5 bases; junction bases outside the gene matches: 3. CDR3 length equals 14 residues. This CDR3 reads CASSVEAGVETQYF. CDR3 nucleotide sequence: TGTGCCAGCAGCGTAGAAGCGGGGGTGGAGACCCAGTACTTC.

The chain combines TRBV19 with TRBJ1-5; D gene unclear. CDR3 length: 15 residues. Germline loops: CDR1 LNHDA, CDR2 SQIVND (reference sequence). The V and J ends lost 0 bases and 5 bases respectively, with 11 bases between them. In DNA, the CDR3 is TGTGCCAGTAGTATAGACGGGGAAAGGTATCAGCCCCAGCATTTT. Its protein is CASSIDGERYQPQHF.

CDR3 protein: CASSDSAGRAFF. The CDR3 DNA follows: TGTGCCAGCAGTGACTCGGCAGGGCGGGCTTTCTTT. The rearrangement uses TRBV6-4 and TRBJ1-1; possibly TRBD1 for D (5 bases). This CDR3 has 12 amino acids. Trimming cost V 0 bases and J 11 bases, with 10 bases left between them. In germline, CDR1 is MRHNA, CDR2 SNTAGT.

Notes on this clone: The junction departs from the called germline gene at one end, perhaps through a read error. V and J are TRBV6-5 and TRBJ1-2; no definite D call. This CDR3 comprises 11 residues. Germline assignment: CDR1 MNHEY and CDR2 SVGAGI. The CDR3 loop is CASSNSGGYTF. The CDR3 DNA reads as TGTGCCAGCAGTAACTCTGGCGGCTACACCTTC.

The chain couples TRBV4-3 to TRBJ2-3, with D tentatively TRBD2 (7 bases). The CDR3 covers 19 residues. V lost 1 base and J lost 6, with 26 bases in between. Germline CDR1 LGHNA, CDR2 YSLEER. The CDR3 reads CASSQGYSGGGLHNDTQYF. The CDR3 nucleotides are TGCGCCAGCAGCCAAGGTTACTCTGGCGGGGGCTTACACAATGATACGCAGTATTTT.

This clone has just one count. The rearrangement joins TRBV30 to TRBJ1-2, with TRBD1 matching 11 bases. Germline assignment: CDR1 GTSNPN and CDR2 SVGIG (reference sequence). This CDR3 is 19 amino acids long. Written as DNA, the CDR3 is TGTGCGGATATACAGCAATTCCGACGGGACAGGGGGGGCGTCGGGGGCTACACCTTC. Amino acid sequence: CADIQQFRRDRGGVGGYTF.

This sequence joins TRBV6-5 and TRBJ2-3, with 10 bases fitting TRBD1. J lost 0 bases, V lost 3 bases, and 3 bases had no gene match. From germline, CDR1 is MNHEY and CDR2 SVGAGI. The CDR3 spans 16 residues. This chain's CDR3 is CASSYPGQGSTDTQYF. In DNA form, the CDR3 reads TGTGCCAGCAGTTATCCGGGACAGGGGAGCACAGATACGCAGTATTTT.

The J gene is TRBJ2-5, the V gene TRBV7-9; TRBD2 agrees at 10 bases. CDR1 and CDR2 (germline): SEHNR, FQNEAQ (reference sequence). V dropped 2 bases and J dropped 5; count of bases not matched to a gene: 8. CDR3 length equals 16 residues. Here the CDR3 reads CASSLRIAGGGETQYF. CDR3 DNA sequence: TGTGCCAGCAGCTTAAGAATAGCGGGAGGAGGGGAGACCCAGTACTTC.

This chain connects TRBV2 to TRBJ2-1, with 7 positions matching TRBD2. The V gene end was trimmed by 8 bases and the J gene end by 8 bases; junction bases not matched to a gene: 12. The CDR3 runs 14 residues. Germline CDR1 and CDR2: SNHLY and FYNNEI. CDR3 DNA: TGTGCCAGCCTCTCTCGCGGGAGTTCAGATGAGCAGTTCTTC. Amino acids: CASLSRGSSDEQFF.

The chain combines TRBV30 with TRBJ2-3; 9 positions agree with TRBD2. The J segment lost 7 bases and the V segment lost 7 bases, leaving 12 bases of the junction unmatched. In germline, CDR1 is GTSNPN, CDR2 SVGIG (reference sequence). CDR3 length: 14 amino acids. The CDR3 bases are TGTGCCTACGGGGCTAGCGGGATCGGAAATACGCAGTATTTT. It codes for CAYGASGIGNTQYF.

The chain is built from TRBV30 and TRBJ1-1; D possibly corresponds to TRBD1 (5 bases). CDR1 is GTSNPN and CDR2 is SVGIG in the germline V gene (reference sequence). Trimming took off 3 bases at V and 5 bases at J, with 13 bases between the two ends. This CDR3 contains 13 residues. DNA of the CDR3: TGTGCCTGGAGGGTACAGGCGATAACTGAAGCTTTCTTT. Protein product: CAWRVQAITEAFF.

The chain uses TRBV6-6 and TRBJ2-1; 8 nucleotides match TRBD1. The J segment lost 8 bases and the V segment lost 5 bases, leaving 5 bases of the junction unmatched. Germline V gives CDR1 MNHNY, CDR2 SVGAGI (reference sequence). The CDR3 runs to 13 residues. The DNA of the CDR3 is TGTGCCAGCAGTAAAGGACAGGGCTATGAGCAGTTCTTC. This codes for CASSKGQGYEQFF.

The rearrangement joins TRBV9 to TRBJ1-2; 9 bases map to TRBD1. Germline V gene lookup returns CDR1 SGDLS and CDR2 YYNGEE. Trimming removed 2 bases from V and 8 bases from J; junction bases left unmatched: 7. CDR3 length: 14 amino acids. This chain's CDR3 is CASSVGGQGDGYTF. The CDR3, as DNA: TGTGCCAGCAGCGTGGGGGGACAGGGAGACGGCTACACCTTC. Full variable domain (outside the CDR3, taken from reference TRBV9 and TRBJ1-2): DSGVTQTPKHLITATGQRVTLRCSPRSGDLSVYWYQQSLDQGLQFLIQYYNGEERAKGNILERFSAQQFPDLHSELNLSSLELGDSALYFCASSVGGQGDGYTFGSGTRLTVV.

CDR3 in amino acids: CASTGAPSYNEQFF. The CDR3 DNA follows: TGTGCCAGTACGGGAGCGCCGAGTTACAATGAGCAGTTCTTC. The V call is TRBV19, the J call TRBJ2-1, with D tentatively TRBD2 (6 bases). This CDR3 is built from 14 residues. Per the germline V gene, CDR1 is LNHDA and CDR2 is SQIVND (reference sequence). V was cut by 7 bases and J by 4 bases, with 14 bases left in between.

The chain couples TRBV5-6 to TRBJ1-2; TRBD1 matches 9 bases. With V trimmed by 4 bases and J by 4 bases, 5 bases remained unmatched. This CDR3 is 14 amino acids long. CDR1 and CDR2 (germline): SGHDT, YYEEEE. CDR3 sequence: CASSPTGGSYGYTF. CDR3 bases: TGTGCCAGCAGCCCCACAGGGGGCTCCTATGGCTACACCTTC.

The chain is built from TRBV6-6 and TRBJ2-3; D not certain. V was pared by 6 bases and J by 5 bases, with 6 bases between. The V gene's germline CDR1 is MNHNY and CDR2 SVGAGI (reference sequence). This CDR3 is 11 amino acids long. In nucleotides, the CDR3 is TGTGCCAGCAGCCCGCGAGATACGCAGTATTTT. Translated: CASSPRDTQYF.

For the CDR3, the DNA is TGTGCCAGTAGTGCCACAGGGGGCAAAATCCACGAGCAGTACTTC. Its translation: CASSATGGKIHEQYF. This rearrangement joins TRBV19 to TRBJ2-7; TRBD1 aligns across 9 bases. Germline V gives CDR1 LNHDA, CDR2 SQIVND (reference sequence). This CDR3 region has 15 residues. Trimming took 5 bases from V and 5 from J; bases not matched to a gene: 10.

The V gene is TRBV7-2, the J gene TRBJ1-1, with 7 bases matching TRBD1. The J segment lost 4 bases and the V segment lost 2 bases, leaving 7 bases of the junction unmatched. The CDR3 is made up of 15 amino acids. Germline CDR1 and CDR2: SGHTA and FQGNSA. This chain's CDR3 is CASSLWRQGVTEAFF. The CDR3, as DNA: TGTGCCAGCAGCTTATGGAGGCAGGGGGTCACTGAAGCTTTCTTT.